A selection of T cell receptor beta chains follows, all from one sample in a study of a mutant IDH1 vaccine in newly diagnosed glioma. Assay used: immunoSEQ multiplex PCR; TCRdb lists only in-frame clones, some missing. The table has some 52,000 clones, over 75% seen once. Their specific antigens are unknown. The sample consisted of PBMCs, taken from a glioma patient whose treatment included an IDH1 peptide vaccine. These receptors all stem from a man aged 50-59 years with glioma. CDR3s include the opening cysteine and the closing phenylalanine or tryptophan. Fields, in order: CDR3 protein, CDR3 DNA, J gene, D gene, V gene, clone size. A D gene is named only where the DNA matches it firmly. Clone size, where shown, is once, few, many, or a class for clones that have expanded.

CDR3 protein: CAISRGDRDGANVLTF
CDR3 DNA: TGTGCCATCAGTCGGGGAGACAGGGATGGGGCCAACGTCCTGACTTTC
J gene: TRBJ2-6
D gene: TRBD1
V gene: TRBV10-3
clone size: NA

CDR3 protein: CASRQGEETQYF
CDR3 DNA: TGCGCCAGCAGACAGGGGGAAGAGACCCAGTACTTC
J gene: TRBJ2-5
D gene: TRBD1
V gene: TRBV5-1
clone size: NA

CDR3 protein: CASSLGPNGYTF
CDR3 DNA: TGTGCCAGCAGCTTAGGCCCGAATGGCTACACCTTC
J gene: TRBJ1-2
D gene: NA
V gene: TRBV7-9
clone size: NA

CDR3 protein: CASSLSVLVWGQNYGYTF
CDR3 DNA: TGTGCCAGCAGTTTATCGGTGCTGGTATGGGGGCAAAACTATGGCTACACCTTC
J gene: TRBJ1-2
D gene: NA
V gene: TRBV27
clone size: NA

CDR3 protein: CASSLITASSYNEQFF
CDR3 DNA: TGCGCCAGCAGCTTGATTACAGCAAGCTCCTACAATGAGCAGTTCTTC
J gene: TRBJ2-1
D gene: NA
V gene: TRBV5-1
clone size: NA

CDR3 protein: CASGLNRQGLKTEAFF
CDR3 DNA: TGTGCTAGTGGTCTCAACCGACAGGGGCTAAAGACTGAAGCTTTCTTT
J gene: TRBJ1-1
D gene: TRBD1
V gene: TRBV12-5
clone size: NA

CDR3 protein: CAWSVLETGGYGYTF
CDR3 DNA: TGTGCCTGGAGTGTACTTGAGACCGGTGGCTATGGCTACACCTTC
J gene: TRBJ1-2
D gene: NA
V gene: TRBV30
clone size: once

CDR3 protein: CASSADRAQETQYF
CDR3 DNA: TGCGCCAGCAGCGCGGACAGGGCGCAAGAGACCCAGTACTTC
J gene: TRBJ2-5
D gene: TRBD1
V gene: TRBV5-1
clone size: NA

CDR3 protein: CASSQDYSGQPYYGYTF
CDR3 DNA: TGCGCCAGCAGCCAAGATTATTCGGGACAGCCCTACTATGGCTACACCTTC
J gene: TRBJ1-2
D gene: TRBD1
V gene: TRBV4-3
clone size: once

CDR3 protein: CASSRGGDLTYEQYF
CDR3 DNA: TGCGCCAGCAGCCGGGGGGGAGACCTAACCTACGAGCAGTACTTC
J gene: TRBJ2-7
D gene: TRBD2
V gene: TRBV4-1
clone size: NA

CDR3 protein: CASSEGGNYGYTF
CDR3 DNA: TGTGCCAGCAGTGAAGGGGGGAACTATGGCTACACCTTC
J gene: TRBJ1-2
D gene: NA
V gene: TRBV25-1
clone size: NA

CDR3 protein: CASSLGQGSYEQYF
CDR3 DNA: TGCGCCAGCAGCTTGGGGCAGGGTTCCTACGAGCAGTACTTC
J gene: TRBJ2-7
D gene: NA
V gene: TRBV5-1
clone size: NA

CDR3 protein: CASSIERVNTEAFF
CDR3 DNA: TGTGCCAGTAGTATAGAGCGGGTGAACACTGAAGCTTTCTTT
J gene: TRBJ1-1
D gene: NA
V gene: TRBV19
clone size: NA

CDR3 protein: CASSVARDYGYTF
CDR3 DNA: TGTGCCAGCAGTGTGGCCCGTGACTATGGCTACACCTTC
J gene: TRBJ1-2
D gene: NA
V gene: TRBV2
clone size: NA

CDR3 protein: CASSPRDRVPNQPQHF
CDR3 DNA: TGTGCCAGTAGTCCCCGGGACAGGGTCCCCAATCAGCCCCAGCATTTT
J gene: TRBJ1-5
D gene: TRBD1
V gene: TRBV19
clone size: NA

CDR3 protein: CASSFRPGENTEAFF
CDR3 DNA: TGTGCCAGCTCCTTCCGGCCAGGGGAGAACACTGAAGCTTTCTTT
J gene: TRBJ1-1
D gene: NA
V gene: TRBV18
clone size: NA

CDR3 protein: CASSGRRSNYGYTF
CDR3 DNA: TGTGCCAGCAGTGGAAGGCGATCTAACTATGGCTACACCTTC
J gene: TRBJ1-2
D gene: NA
V gene: TRBV2
clone size: NA

CDR3 protein: CASSETQGFTEAFF
CDR3 DNA: TGTGCCAGCAGTGAGACACAGGGATTTACTGAAGCTTTCTTT
J gene: TRBJ1-1
D gene: NA
V gene: TRBV2
clone size: NA

CDR3 protein: CASSEPGGRGQPQHF
CDR3 DNA: TGTGCCAGCAGTGAACCGGGGGGAAGGGGACAGCCCCAGCATTTT
J gene: TRBJ1-5
D gene: NA
V gene: TRBV6-1
clone size: NA

CDR3 protein: CASSGRGVNTEAFF
CDR3 DNA: TGTGCCAGCAGCGGCAGGGGAGTGAACACTGAAGCTTTCTTT
J gene: TRBJ1-1
D gene: NA
V gene: TRBV5-4
clone size: NA

CDR3 protein: CASSSVRDSLNYGYTF
CDR3 DNA: TGCGCCAGCAGCTCGGTAAGGGACTCCCTTAACTATGGCTACACCTTC
J gene: TRBJ1-2
D gene: NA
V gene: TRBV5-1
clone size: NA

CDR3 protein: CASSSGQRPEAFF
CDR3 DNA: TGTGCCAGCAGCTCTGGACAGCGACCTGAAGCTTTCTTT
J gene: TRBJ1-1
D gene: NA
V gene: TRBV5-4
clone size: few

CDR3 protein: CASSLPGLAGGGEQFF
CDR3 DNA: TGTGCCAGCAGTTTACCCGGTCTAGCGGGAGGAGGTGAGCAGTTCTTC
J gene: TRBJ2-1
D gene: TRBD2
V gene: TRBV28
clone size: NA

CDR3 protein: CASSLALGGGFPIYGYTF
CDR3 DNA: TGTGCCAGCAGCTTAGCGCTGGGGGGGGGATTCCCCATCTATGGCTACACCTTC
J gene: TRBJ1-2
D gene: NA
V gene: TRBV7-2
clone size: NA

CDR3 protein: CASSRTVTGGDTQYF
CDR3 DNA: TGTGCCAGCAGCAGGACCGTCACGGGGGGAGATACGCAGTATTTT
J gene: TRBJ2-3
D gene: TRBD2
V gene: TRBV6-6
clone size: NA

CDR3 protein: CASSPGSGGRTEAFF
CDR3 DNA: TGTGCCAGCAGCCCCGGCAGCGGGGGCCGTACTGAAGCTTTCTTT
J gene: TRBJ1-1
D gene: NA
V gene: TRBV7-2
clone size: NA

CDR3 protein: CASSQTGLAGAMQETQYF
CDR3 DNA: TGTGCCAGCAGCCAAACCGGACTAGCGGGAGCCATGCAAGAGACCCAGTACTTC
J gene: TRBJ2-5
D gene: TRBD2
V gene: TRBV4-2
clone size: NA

CDR3 protein: CASSLARALETQYF
CDR3 DNA: TGCGCCAGCAGCTTGGCCCGGGCGTTGGAGACCCAGTACTTC
J gene: TRBJ2-5
D gene: NA
V gene: TRBV5-1
clone size: NA

CDR3 protein: CASSPTGFDEQFF
CDR3 DNA: TGTGCCAGCTCACCCACAGGGTTCGACGAGCAGTTCTTC
J gene: TRBJ2-1
D gene: NA
V gene: TRBV18
clone size: once

CDR3 protein: CASSQEIFYGYTF
CDR3 DNA: TGTGCCAGCAGCCAAGAAATATTCTATGGCTACACCTTC
J gene: TRBJ1-2
D gene: NA
V gene: TRBV4-2
clone size: NA

CDR3 protein: CASSGDQGSLDTDTQYF
CDR3 DNA: TGTGCCAGCAGCGGCGATCAGGGGTCCCTGGACACAGATACGCAGTATTTT
J gene: TRBJ2-3
D gene: NA
V gene: TRBV11-3
clone size: once

CDR3 protein: CASRWTQSSYEQYF
CDR3 DNA: TGTGCCAGCAGATGGACTCAGAGCTCCTACGAGCAGTACTTC
J gene: TRBJ2-7
D gene: NA
V gene: TRBV27
clone size: NA

CDR3 protein: CASTFSSNTEAFF
CDR3 DNA: TGTGCCAGCACCTTTTCCTCGAACACTGAAGCTTTCTTT
J gene: TRBJ1-1
D gene: NA
V gene: TRBV5-4
clone size: NA

CDR3 protein: CASSSSSYEQYF
CDR3 DNA: TGTGCCAGCAGCTCTTCTTCCTACGAGCAGTACTTC
J gene: TRBJ2-7
D gene: NA
V gene: TRBV2
clone size: NA

CDR3 protein: CASSLEGAFTDTQYF
CDR3 DNA: TGCGCCAGCAGCTTGGAGGGGGCCTTCACAGATACGCAGTATTTT
J gene: TRBJ2-3
D gene: TRBD1
V gene: TRBV5-1
clone size: NA

CDR3 protein: CASSLNPQGNYGYTF
CDR3 DNA: TGCGCCAGCAGCTTGAATCCACAGGGGAACTATGGCTACACCTTC
J gene: TRBJ1-2
D gene: TRBD1
V gene: TRBV5-1
clone size: medium-sized

CDR3 protein: CASSPGTGNEKLFF
CDR3 DNA: TGCGCCAGCAGCCCCGGGACGGGCAATGAAAAACTGTTTTTT
J gene: TRBJ1-4
D gene: NA
V gene: TRBV10-1
clone size: NA

CDR3 protein: CASSPRGENTEAFF
CDR3 DNA: TGTGCCAGCTCACCACGTGGAGAGAACACTGAAGCTTTCTTT
J gene: TRBJ1-1
D gene: NA
V gene: TRBV18
clone size: NA

CDR3 protein: CASSWGGVDTGELFF
CDR3 DNA: TGTGCCAGCAGTTGGGGGGGGGTGGACACCGGGGAGCTGTTTTTT
J gene: TRBJ2-2
D gene: TRBD2
V gene: TRBV6-5
clone size: once

CDR3 protein: CASSWTPPQPQHF
CDR3 DNA: TGTGCCAGCAGTTGGACCCCTCCTCAGCCCCAGCATTTT
J gene: TRBJ1-5
D gene: NA
V gene: TRBV28
clone size: few

CDR3 protein: CASSLARAGEAFF
CDR3 DNA: TGTGCCAGCAGCTTAGCCAGGGCTGGTGAAGCTTTCTTT
J gene: TRBJ1-1
D gene: NA
V gene: TRBV11-2
clone size: NA

CDR3 protein: CASSIGQGGSPLHF
CDR3 DNA: TGTGCCAGTAGTATAGGGCAGGGCGGTTCACCCCTCCACTTT
J gene: TRBJ1-6
D gene: NA
V gene: TRBV19
clone size: NA

CDR3 protein: CASSLRRNTEAFF
CDR3 DNA: TGTGCCAGCAGCTTAAGGAGGAACACTGAAGCTTTCTTT
J gene: TRBJ1-1
D gene: NA
V gene: TRBV7-3
clone size: once

CDR3 protein: CASSLRTGSNEKLFF
CDR3 DNA: TGCGCCAGCAGCCTCCGGACAGGATCTAATGAAAAACTGTTTTTT
J gene: TRBJ1-4
D gene: TRBD1
V gene: TRBV5-1
clone size: once

CDR3 protein: CASSLVPLAGKTDTQYF
CDR3 DNA: TGTGCCAGCAGCTTAGTTCCCCTAGCGGGGAAGACAGATACGCAGTATTTT
J gene: TRBJ2-3
D gene: TRBD2
V gene: TRBV7-2
clone size: few

CDR3 protein: CASRSQPRKNTEAFF
CDR3 DNA: TGTGCCAGTAGGTCACAGCCAAGAAAGAACACTGAAGCTTTCTTT
J gene: TRBJ1-1
D gene: NA
V gene: TRBV19
clone size: NA

CDR3 protein: CASSSYVRGTTAGWEQYF
CDR3 DNA: TGTGCCAGCAGCTCTTATGTGCGAGGGACCACGGCCGGGTGGGAGCAGTACTTC
J gene: TRBJ2-7
D gene: NA
V gene: TRBV7-9
clone size: NA

CDR3 protein: CASLAGSTDTQYF
CDR3 DNA: TGTGCCAGCCTAGCGGGGAGCACAGATACGCAGTATTTT
J gene: TRBJ2-3
D gene: TRBD2
V gene: TRBV2
clone size: NA

CDR3 protein: CASSHRTGTDQPQHF
CDR3 DNA: TGTGCCAGCAGCCATCGGACAGGGACGGATCAGCCCCAGCATTTT
J gene: TRBJ1-5
D gene: TRBD1
V gene: TRBV7-6
clone size: NA

CDR3 protein: CASSLGQGSTEAFF
CDR3 DNA: TGCGCCAGCAGCCTGGGGCAGGGGAGCACTGAAGCTTTCTTT
J gene: TRBJ1-1
D gene: NA
V gene: TRBV5-1
clone size: NA

CDR3 protein: CAWRRPGLVSNTEAFF
CDR3 DNA: TGTGCCTGGAGGCGGCCGGGGCTGGTGTCAAACACTGAAGCTTTCTTT
J gene: TRBJ1-1
D gene: NA
V gene: TRBV30
clone size: NA

CDR3 protein: CASSLGQGWEQYF
CDR3 DNA: TGTGCCAGTAGTCTGGGACAGGGCTGGGAGCAGTACTTC
J gene: TRBJ2-7
D gene: TRBD1
V gene: TRBV19
clone size: NA

CDR3 protein: CASRGSDFYEQYF
CDR3 DNA: TGTGCCAGCAGGGGCAGCGACTTCTACGAGCAGTACTTC
J gene: TRBJ2-7
D gene: NA
V gene: TRBV6-1
clone size: NA

CDR3 protein: CASNSGDSNQPQHF
CDR3 DNA: TGTGCCAGCAATTCGGGGGATAGCAATCAGCCCCAGCATTTT
J gene: TRBJ1-5
D gene: NA
V gene: TRBV9
clone size: NA